Below, 20 T cell receptor beta chains from the same sample are listed, as sequenced in a study of cytomegalovirus exposure and HLA in healthy donors. The PCR was carried out with 60 Vbeta primers and 13 Jbeta primers. Assay: immunoSEQ multiplex PCR; the TCRdb copy retains only in-frame clones and omits some. The data hold about 140,000 clones, with 65% to 70% observed a single time. Sequencing was carried out using PBMCs. These receptors all stem from a human donor in good health.

In DNA form, the CDR3 reads TGTGCCAGCAGCTTAGTAGCGGGAGGGTATCGGGATGAGCAGTTCTTC. This gives the protein CASSLVAGGYRDEQFF. The rearrangement joins TRBV13 to TRBJ2-1, with 11 bases matching TRBD2. Per the germline V gene, CDR1 is PRHDT and CDR2 is FYEKMQ (reference sequence). This CDR3 contains 16 residues. Trimming cost V 1 base and J 8 bases; bases outside gene matches: 7.

This clone was seen only once. Other DNA sequences in the sample encode the same CDR3. The V gene is TRBV4-3, the J gene TRBJ2-6; D is undetermined. Trimming took 2 bases from V and 0 from J, leaving 5 bases between them. CDR3 length equals 15 residues. The V gene's germline CDR1 is LGHNA and CDR2 YSLEER. CDR3: CASSQSRSGANVLTF. The CDR3 DNA is TGCGCCAGCAGCCAATCTCGCTCTGGGGCCAACGTCCTGACTTTC.

The chain carries TRBV7-2 and TRBJ2-7; 7 bases fit TRBD1. V trimming: 5 bases; J trimming: 0 bases; junction bases outside the gene matches: 7. This CDR3 contains 15 residues. The germline V gene has CDR1 SGHTA and CDR2 FQGNSA. DNA for the CDR3: TGTGCCAGCAGCACCCGACAGGGTAGCTCCTACGAGCAGTACTTC. Amino acids: CASSTRQGSSYEQYF.

The chain recombines TRBV9 with TRBJ2-7; 10 bases map to TRBD1. The CDR3 consists of 15 residues. CDR1 and CDR2 from the germline V gene are SGDLS and YYNGEE. With V trimmed by 5 bases and J by 4 bases, 9 bases remained unmatched. The CDR3 nucleotides read TGTGCCAGCAGTCCTGGACAGGGGGGGCTTTACGAGCAGTACTTC. Translated: CASSPGQGGLYEQYF. The variable domain in full, with the rest retrieved from reference TRBV9 and TRBJ2-7, is DSGVTQTPKHLITATGQRVTLRCSPRSGDLSVYWYQQSLDQGLQFLIQYYNGEERAKGNILERFSAQQFPDLHSELNLSSLELGDSALYFCASSPGQGGLYEQYFGPGTRLTVT.

The V call is TRBV28, the J call TRBJ2-5; no clear D. The CDR3 has 13 residues. Trimming stripped 3 bases from V and 4 bases from J, with 9 bases between. CDR1 is MDHEN and CDR2 is SYDVKM in the germline V gene. As DNA, the CDR3 is TGTGCCAGCAGTTTGGTTAGCAGAGAGACCCAGTACTTC. Amino acids: CASSLVSRETQYF.

J is TRBJ2-1 and V is TRBV6-1; TRBD1 aligns across 10 bases. There are 15 residues in the CDR3. Germline V CDR1 and CDR2: MNHNS, SASEGT. V trimming: 6 bases; J trimming: 3 bases; junction bases outside the gene matches: 5. The CDR3 DNA follows: TGTGCCAGCAGGAAGGGACAGGGGTTCTACAATGAGCAGTTCTTC. It translates to CASRKGQGFYNEQFF.

The gene calls are TRBV5-1 and TRBJ2-1; the D gene is possibly TRBD2 (6 bases). The CDR3 is 11 amino acids. Germline V lookup: CDR1 SGHRS, CDR2 YFSETQ. V shed 9 bases and J shed 9 bases, with 13 bases lying between them. CDR3 in amino acids: CATSGEGEQFF. CDR3 nucleotide sequence: TGCGCCACATCGGGAGAGGGTGAGCAGTTCTTC.

This clone is a singleton in its sample. The V and J genes are TRBV9 and TRBJ2-5; D not certain. V was clipped by 1 base and J by 2 bases, with 9 bases between them. Germline values: CDR1 SGDLS, CDR2 YYNGEE. The CDR3 sequence is 14 residues long. CDR3: CASSVYGRQETQYF. CDR3 nucleotide sequence: TGTGCCAGCAGCGTATATGGTAGACAAGAGACCCAGTACTTC.

CDR3 protein: CASSSSSNQPQHF. The CDR3 coding sequence is TGCGCCAGCAGCTCATCTAGCAATCAGCCCCAGCATTTT. V and J are TRBV5-1 and TRBJ1-5; D unclear. The CDR3 totals 13 residues. The V and J ends lost 3 bases and 0 bases respectively, with 4 bases between them. Germline CDR1 reads SGHRS; CDR2 reads YFSETQ.

V gene TRBV18 combines with J gene TRBJ2-3, with a possible D match to TRBD2 (5 bases). The ends were cut back, 0 bases at V and 0 bases at J, with 10 bases in the middle. The CDR3 loop spans 16 amino acids. CDR1 is KGHSH, CDR2 LQKENI, per germline. CDR3 in amino acids: CASSPPAGLSTDTQYF. CDR3 coding DNA: TGTGCCAGCTCACCACCGGCGGGTCTTAGCACAGATACGCAGTATTTT.

This chain connects TRBV18 to TRBJ2-1, with 11 bases that match TRBD2. Germline lookup yields CDR1 KGHSH and CDR2 LQKENI. After removal of 3 bases from V and 4 bases from J, the junction contained 8 bases not matched to a gene. This CDR3 region has 17 residues. This chain's CDR3 is CASSPEGLAENYNEQFF. For the CDR3, the DNA is TGTGCCAGCTCACCGGAGGGACTAGCGGAAAATTACAATGAGCAGTTCTTC.

V gene TRBV9 combines with J gene TRBJ2-2; weak D call: TRBD2 (5 bases). Germline V lookup: CDR1 SGDLS, CDR2 YYNGEE. CDR3 length: 16 amino acids. Trimming shortened V by 3 bases and J by 1 base, and 13 bases separated the two germline ends. CDR3 residues: CASSEAPAGNTGELFF. Here the CDR3 DNA reads TGTGCCAGCAGCGAGGCCCCCGCGGGGAACACCGGGGAGCTGTTTTTT.

In this sample, this clone turned up a few times. The genes are TRBV28 and TRBJ2-3, with D possibly matching TRBD1 (5 bases). The V and J ends lost 6 bases and 8 bases respectively, with 18 bases between them. This CDR3 spans 14 amino acids. Germline values: CDR1 MDHEN, CDR2 SYDVKM. CDR3 in DNA: TGTGCCAGCAGCCGGGCAGGGTCCCTCGTTACGCAGTATTTT. Translated, it gives CASSRAGSLVTQYF.

This clone has just a few counts. The rearrangement links TRBV19 to TRBJ2-1; TRBD2 agrees at 10 bases. From germline, CDR1 is LNHDA and CDR2 SQIVND (reference sequence). CDR3 length equals 16 residues. V lost 6 bases and J lost 4; bases outside the gene matches: 9. Written as DNA, the CDR3 is TGTGCCAGTAGCCCGCCGGGACTAGCGATGTACAATGAGCAGTTCTTC. It is translated as CASSPPGLAMYNEQFF.

The chain has TRBV28 and TRBJ1-1, with D possibly matching TRBD1 (5 bases). Germline V gives CDR1 MDHEN, CDR2 SYDVKM. This CDR3 has 12 amino acids. Trimming took 7 bases from V and 6 from J, leaving 12 bases between them. CDR3 sequence (DNA): TGTGCCAGCACTAGTACGGGGGCTGAAGCTTTCTTT. Translation: CASTSTGAEAFF.

This clone has only one observation. The rearrangement uses TRBV23-1 and TRBJ2-1; tentative D call: TRBD1 (6 bases). TRBV23-1 is recorded as an ORF, its role being uncertain. This CDR3 contains 16 residues. The ends were cut back, 1 base at V and 6 bases at J, with 16 bases in the middle. The CDR3 DNA sequence: TGCGCCAGCAGTCAATTTTCCAGGGGCAGGGGCAATGAGCAGTTCTTC. Protein: CASSQFSRGRGNEQFF.

This clone occurred a few times. The rearrangement joins TRBV7-8 to TRBJ1-1, with 7 nucleotides matching TRBD1. The CDR3 is made up of 12 amino acids. Germline V gene data show CDR1 as SGHVS and CDR2 as FQNEAQ. The junction had 8 bases not matched to a gene; V was cut back by 5 bases and J by 11 bases. CDR3: CASSTQGLGAFF. As DNA, the CDR3 is TGTGCCAGCAGCACACAGGGGCTTGGCGCTTTCTTT.

The chain couples TRBV7-2 to TRBJ2-7, with TRBD2 matching over 12 bases. The junction had 7 bases not matched to a gene; V was cut back by 3 bases and J by 4 bases. The CDR3 extends over 16 amino acids. Germline lookup yields CDR1 SGHTA and CDR2 FQGNSA. The CDR3 DNA reads TGTGCCAGCAGCTTGGGACTAGCGGGTTACCCTTACGAGCAGTACTTC. Amino acid sequence: CASSLGLAGYPYEQYF. The whole variable domain, filled in from reference TRBV7-2 and TRBJ2-7, reads GAGVSQSPSNKVTEKGKDVELRCDPISGHTALYWYRQSLGQGLEFLIYFQGNSAPDKSGLPSDRFSAERTGGSVSTLTIQRTQQEDSAVYLCASSLGLAGYPYEQYFGPGTRLTVT.

The gene calls are TRBV6-1 and TRBJ2-1; possibly TRBD2 for D (6 bases). Germline-derived CDR1 and CDR2 are MNHNS and SASEGT. The CDR3 contains 15 residues. Trimming left V 7 bases short and J 0 bases short, with 13 bases between. CDR3 sequence: CASTEGGSSYNEQFF. CDR3 in DNA: TGTGCCAGCACCGAGGGAGGAAGCTCCTACAATGAGCAGTTCTTC.

This clone was found a few times. V gene TRBV27 combines with J gene TRBJ2-1; D not certain. Germline V lookup: CDR1 MNHEY, CDR2 SMNVEV (reference sequence). V was trimmed by 3 bases and J by 5 bases, leaving 11 bases between them. This CDR3 comprises 14 residues. In DNA, the CDR3 is TGTGCCAGCAGTTTCCTGACACCGAACAATGAGCAGTTCTTC. The encoded protein is CASSFLTPNNEQFF.